This T cell receptor (beta chain) was obtained from a study of OX40 agonist ivuxolimab in advanced cancers. Study-level results: The mean number of expanded clones was higher in CD8+ T cells than in CD4+.

The V gene's germline CDR1 is SEHNR and CDR2 FQNEAQ (reference sequence). The CDR3 sequence is 15 residues long. The V segment lost 6 bases and the J segment 9 bases; nucleotides outside the gene matches: 11. Assay used: immunoSEQ multiplex PCR; TCRdb lists only in-frame clones, some missing. The data show approximately 40,000 clones, 92% seen once. Only one count was recorded for this clone. Its matching antigen is unknown. The TCR sequence derives from an adult with an advanced solid tumor such as melanoma, head and neck, liver or kidney cancer. The chain links TRBV7-9 to TRBJ2-1; 10 positions agree with TRBD1. The sample in question was CD4+ or CD8+ T cells sorted from blood, obtained in a trial of the OX40 agonist ivuxolimab. For the CDR3, the DNA is TGTGCCAGCAGGAGTAGGACAGGGGGACTTGGTGAGCAGTTCTTC. It yields the protein CASRSRTGGLGEQFF.